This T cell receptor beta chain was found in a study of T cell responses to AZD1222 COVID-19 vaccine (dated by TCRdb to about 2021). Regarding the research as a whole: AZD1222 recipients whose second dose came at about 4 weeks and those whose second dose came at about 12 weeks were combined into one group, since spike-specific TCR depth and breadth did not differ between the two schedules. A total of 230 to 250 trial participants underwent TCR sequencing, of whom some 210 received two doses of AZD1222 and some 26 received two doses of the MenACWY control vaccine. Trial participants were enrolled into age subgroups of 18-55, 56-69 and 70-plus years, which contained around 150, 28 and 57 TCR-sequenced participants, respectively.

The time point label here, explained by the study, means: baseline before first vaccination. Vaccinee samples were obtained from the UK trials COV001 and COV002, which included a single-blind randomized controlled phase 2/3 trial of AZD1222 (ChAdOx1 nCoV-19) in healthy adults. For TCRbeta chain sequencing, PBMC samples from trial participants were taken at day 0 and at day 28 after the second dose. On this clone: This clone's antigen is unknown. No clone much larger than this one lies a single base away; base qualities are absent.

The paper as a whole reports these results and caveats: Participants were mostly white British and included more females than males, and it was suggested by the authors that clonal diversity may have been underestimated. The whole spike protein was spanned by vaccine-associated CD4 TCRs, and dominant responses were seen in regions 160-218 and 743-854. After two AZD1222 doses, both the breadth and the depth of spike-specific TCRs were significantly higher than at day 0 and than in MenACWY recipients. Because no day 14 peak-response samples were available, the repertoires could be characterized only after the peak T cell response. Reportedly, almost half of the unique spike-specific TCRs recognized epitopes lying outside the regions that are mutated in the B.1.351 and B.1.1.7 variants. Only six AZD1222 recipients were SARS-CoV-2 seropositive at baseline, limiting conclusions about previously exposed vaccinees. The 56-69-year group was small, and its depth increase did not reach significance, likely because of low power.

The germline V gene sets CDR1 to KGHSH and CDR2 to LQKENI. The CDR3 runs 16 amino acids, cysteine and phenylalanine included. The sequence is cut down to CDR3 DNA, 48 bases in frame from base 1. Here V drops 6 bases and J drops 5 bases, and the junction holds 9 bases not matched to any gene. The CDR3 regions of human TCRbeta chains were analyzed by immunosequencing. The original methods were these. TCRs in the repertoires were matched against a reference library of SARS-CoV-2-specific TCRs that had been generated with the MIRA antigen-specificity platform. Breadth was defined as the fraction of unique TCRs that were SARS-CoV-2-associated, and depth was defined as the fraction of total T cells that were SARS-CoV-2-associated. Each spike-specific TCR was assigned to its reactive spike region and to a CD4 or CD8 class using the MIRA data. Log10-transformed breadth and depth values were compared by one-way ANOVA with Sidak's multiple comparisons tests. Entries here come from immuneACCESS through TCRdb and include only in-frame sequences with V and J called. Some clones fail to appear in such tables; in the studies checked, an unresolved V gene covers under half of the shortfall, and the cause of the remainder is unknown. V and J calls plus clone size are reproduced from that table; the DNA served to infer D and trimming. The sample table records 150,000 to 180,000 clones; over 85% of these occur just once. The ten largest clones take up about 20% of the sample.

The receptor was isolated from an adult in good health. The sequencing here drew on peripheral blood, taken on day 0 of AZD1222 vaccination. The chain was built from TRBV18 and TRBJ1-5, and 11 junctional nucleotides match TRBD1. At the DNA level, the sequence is TGTGCCAGCTCCTCAGGACAGGGGGCGCAGGATCAGCCCCAGCATTTT. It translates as CASSSGQGAQDQPQHF.